These T cell receptor beta chains were read from a single sample in a study of Ad26.COV2.S vaccination and SARS-CoV-2 variants. Libraries were prepared by immunoSEQ multiplex PCR; TCRdb keeps only in-frame clonotypes and omits some of them. The sample contains some 370,000 clones, 83% of which appear only once. The source was peripheral blood, collected in a trial of Ad26.COV2.S vaccine versus placebo. These receptors came from a person aged 18-65 years who received the Ad26.COV2.S COVID-19 vaccine or a placebo. CDR3s include the opening cysteine and the closing phenylalanine or tryptophan. Each record gives: J gene, V gene, D gene, clone size, CDR3 length, CDR3 protein, CDR3 DNA. A D gene is named only where the DNA matches it firmly. Expanded clones are given a class, and other clones once, few, many or no size at all.

j_gene: TRBJ2-3; v_gene: TRBV2; d_gene: .; abundance: once; len: 14; CDR3aa: CASSEASGWDTQYF; CDR3nt: TGTGCCAGCAGTGAAGCGTCCGGTTGGGATACGCAGTATTTT
j_gene: TRBJ1-5; v_gene: TRBV9; d_gene: .; abundance: once; len: 15; CDR3aa: CASSQYGNYDQPQHF; CDR3nt: TGTGCCAGCAGCCAGTACGGTAATTATGATCAGCCCCAGCATTTT
j_gene: TRBJ1-2; v_gene: TRBV5-5; d_gene: .; abundance: once; len: 14; CDR3aa: CASRHRGANYGYTF; CDR3nt: TGTGCCAGCAGACACCGAGGAGCTAACTATGGCTACACCTTC
j_gene: TRBJ1-4; v_gene: TRBV2; d_gene: TRBD1; abundance: .; len: 15; CDR3aa: CASSAQGATNEKLFF; CDR3nt: TGTGCCAGCAGCGCACAGGGGGCAACTAATGAAAAACTGTTTTTT
j_gene: TRBJ1-2; v_gene: TRBV6-5; d_gene: TRBD1; abundance: .; len: 15; CDR3aa: CASSYFDRGNYGYTF; CDR3nt: TGTGCCAGCAGTTACTTTGACAGGGGGAACTATGGCTACACCTTC
j_gene: TRBJ1-4; v_gene: TRBV4-1; d_gene: .; abundance: .; len: 15; CDR3aa: CASSQFEKGTEKLFF; CDR3nt: TGCGCCAGCAGCCAATTTGAGAAAGGGACTGAAAAACTGTTTTTT
j_gene: TRBJ1-1; v_gene: TRBV7-9; d_gene: TRBD1; abundance: .; len: 14; CDR3aa: CASSWDREYTEAFF; CDR3nt: TGTGCCAGCAGCTGGGACAGGGAGTACACTGAAGCTTTCTTT
j_gene: TRBJ1-5; v_gene: TRBV12-3/TRBV12-4; d_gene: .; abundance: .; len: 13; CDR3aa: CASSLRVGQPQHF; CDR3nt: TGTGCCAGCAGTTTAAGGGTAGGTCAGCCCCAGCATTTT
j_gene: TRBJ2-3; v_gene: TRBV27; d_gene: TRBD1; abundance: .; len: 16; CDR3aa: CASSPPGQAYPDTQYF; CDR3nt: TGTGCCAGCAGTCCCCCGGGACAGGCGTACCCAGATACGCAGTATTTT
j_gene: TRBJ1-3; v_gene: TRBV19; d_gene: .; abundance: .; len: 16; CDR3aa: CASSQFGDFSGNTIYF; CDR3nt: TGTGCCAGTAGTCAATTCGGCGACTTCTCTGGAAACACCATATATTTT
j_gene: TRBJ1-1; v_gene: TRBV7-9; d_gene: .; abundance: .; len: 12; CDR3aa: CASTLLNTEAFF; CDR3nt: TGTGCCAGCACCCTCTTGAACACTGAAGCTTTCTTT